The next 27 T cell receptor beta chains were all read from a single sample in a study of cytomegalovirus exposure and HLA in healthy donors. PCR primers comprised 60 Vbeta and 13 Jbeta primers. TCRdb keeps only in-frame clones here, not all; method: immunoSEQ multiplex PCR. Here the sample spans roughly 150,000 clones, roughly 80% being singletons. The specimen was PBMCs. Receptor source: a male donor in good health and CMV-seronegative.

This sequence joins TRBV28 and TRBJ2-3; 9 bases agree with TRBD1. V trimming: 5 bases; J trimming: 1 base; junction bases outside the gene matches: 4. Germline lookup yields CDR1 MDHEN and CDR2 SYDVKM. This CDR3 has 15 amino acids. The CDR3 DNA sequence: TGTGCCAGCAGTCTAGGGACAGGGCGCACAGATACGCAGTATTTT. Translating it yields CASSLGTGRTDTQYF.

The sample holds a few counts of this clone. The CDR3 sequence: CASSVEGAGVWGSYNEQFF. CDR3 DNA sequence: TGTGCCAGCAGCGTAGAGGGAGCGGGAGTCTGGGGGTCCTACAATGAGCAGTTCTTC. The chain joins TRBV9 to TRBJ2-1; 8 nucleotides match TRBD2. The CDR3 covers 19 residues. Germline V gene data show CDR1 as SGDLS and CDR2 as YYNGEE. The V and J ends lost 0 bases and 1 base, in that order; junction bases with no gene match: 12.

This chain links TRBV20-1 with TRBJ2-7, with 7 bases aligning to TRBD1. The junction had 1 base not matched to a gene; V was cut back by 2 bases and J by 6 bases. Germline assignment: CDR1 DFQATT and CDR2 SNEGSKA (reference sequence). The CDR3 covers 11 residues. DNA for the CDR3: TGCAGTGCTAGAAACAGGGGCGAGCAGTACTTC. Residues: CSARNRGEQYF.

The rearrangement uses TRBV5-1 and TRBJ2-5; tentative D call: TRBD1 (6 bases). The CDR3 is 16 residues long. Germline CDR1 SGHRS, CDR2 YFSETQ. V lost 4 bases, J lost 4 bases, and 20 bases lay in between. CDR3 bases: TGCGCCAGCAGCCACCCGACAGGATTGAGAGGAGAGACCCAGTACTTC. Translated, it gives CASSHPTGLRGETQYF.

V is TRBV30 and J is TRBJ1-1; TRBD1 agrees at 8 bases. This CDR3 comprises 15 residues. Germline-derived CDR1 and CDR2 are GTSNPN and SVGIG (reference sequence). After removal of 2 bases from V and 4 bases from J, the junction contained 9 bases not matched to a gene. This CDR3 is CAWSTPRTGTTEAFF. DNA for the CDR3: TGTGCCTGGAGTACTCCCCGGACAGGGACCACTGAAGCTTTCTTT.

In its sample, this clone was seen once. This sequence joins TRBV19 and TRBJ2-1; the D gene is possibly TRBD2 (6 bases). The V end was cut by 1 base, the J end by 7 bases, with 11 bases between. This CDR3 has 14 residues. Germline values: CDR1 LNHDA, CDR2 SQIVND (reference sequence). CDR3 sequence (DNA): TGTGCCAGTAGTATAGTCGGGAGTCGGAATGAGCAGTTCTTC. It codes for CASSIVGSRNEQFF.

The chain employs TRBV5-8 and TRBJ1-3; D unclear. The CDR3 runs to 14 residues. The germline V gene encodes CDR1 SGHTS and CDR2 YDEGEE. The germline V and J ends were trimmed by 10 bases and 0 bases, with 14 bases remaining between them. As DNA, the CDR3 is TGTGCCGTCGAGGGAGTCTACTCTGGAAACACCATATATTTT. Translating gives CAVEGVYSGNTIYF. Combining the CDR3 with reference TRBV5-8 and TRBJ1-3 gives the whole variable domain EAGVTQSPTHLIKTRGQQATLRCSPISGHTSVYWYQQALGLGLQFLLWYDEGEERNRGNFPPRFSGRQFPNYSSELNVNALELEDSALYLCAVEGVYSGNTIYFGEGSWLTVV.

CDR3 nucleotides: TGCGCCAGCAGCCAAGATGCTTTAGCGGGAGCAGAGACCCAGTACTTC. It codes for CASSQDALAGAETQYF. The rearrangement joins TRBV4-1 to TRBJ2-5; TRBD2 aligns across 9 bases. V lost 0 bases and J lost 4; bases outside the gene matches: 6. This CDR3 is built from 16 residues. The germline gives CDR1 MGHRA, CDR2 YSYEKL.

CDR3 sequence: CASSTSGSSYNEQFF. CDR3 sequence (DNA): TGCGCCAGCAGCACAAGCGGGAGCTCCTACAATGAGCAGTTCTTC. The V and J genes are TRBV5-1 and TRBJ2-1; TRBD2 agrees at 8 bases. Germline lookup yields CDR1 SGHRS and CDR2 YFSETQ. The J segment lost 0 bases and the V segment lost 4 bases, leaving 3 bases of the junction unmatched. CDR3 size: 15 residues.

The chain combines TRBV5-1 with TRBJ2-6, with 9 bases fitting TRBD1. This CDR3 region has 18 residues. Germline loops: CDR1 SGHRS, CDR2 YFSETQ. The V segment lost 4 bases and the J segment 3 bases; nucleotides outside the gene matches: 11. In DNA form, the CDR3 reads TGCGCCAGCAGCAACACACAGGGGGCGCGAATTGGGGCCAACGTCCTGACTTTC. Translated, it gives CASSNTQGARIGANVLTF.

The V call is TRBV6-1, the J call TRBJ1-5, with D possibly matching TRBD1 (6 bases). V lost 1 base and J 9 bases, leaving 16 bases between the germline ends. Germline CDR1 and CDR2: MNHNS and SASEGT. The CDR3 is 15 amino acids. The CDR3 coding sequence is TGTGCCAGCAGTGAAGGGCCGGGGGGGGCGAGGCCCCAGCATTTT. Translating it yields CASSEGPGGARPQHF.

This sequence joins TRBV18 and TRBJ2-7; TRBD1 agrees at 8 bases. V dropped 4 bases and J dropped 5; count of bases not matched to a gene: 7. Germline CDR1 and CDR2: KGHSH and LQKENI. The CDR3 is made up of 14 amino acids. The CDR3 loop reads CASSLLGQGDEQYF. The DNA of the CDR3 is TGTGCCAGCTCACTATTAGGACAGGGCGACGAGCAGTACTTC.

The V call is TRBV19, the J call TRBJ2-1; TRBD2 matches at 7 bases. With 7 bases clipped from V and 8 bases from J, the junction kept 14 bases outside the gene matches. CDR3 length equals 15 residues. Germline V gene data show CDR1 as LNHDA and CDR2 as SQIVND (reference sequence). The CDR3 bases are TGTGCCAGTACTCGCGATGGGAGGGTGGAAGATGAGCAGTTCTTC. Translated, it gives CASTRDGRVEDEQFF.

The V gene is TRBV18, the J gene TRBJ2-1, with D possibly matching TRBD1 (6 bases). The CDR3 is 15 residues long. The germline V and J ends were trimmed by 0 bases and 2 bases, with 8 bases remaining between them. Germline V gene lookup returns CDR1 KGHSH and CDR2 LQKENI. This chain's CDR3 is CASSPPTGTYNEQFF. The CDR3 DNA is TGTGCCAGCTCACCACCTACAGGGACCTACAATGAGCAGTTCTTC.

The rearrangement uses TRBV19 and TRBJ1-1; D unclear. Germline values: CDR1 LNHDA, CDR2 SQIVND (reference sequence). V lost 5 bases and J lost 1, with 14 bases in between. There are 15 residues in the CDR3. In DNA, the CDR3 is TGTGCCAGTAGTGCACTAACCGGGTGGAACACTGAAGCTTTCTTT. It translates to CASSALTGWNTEAFF.

V is TRBV7-3 and J is TRBJ2-2, with 8 bases fitting TRBD1. With 6 bases clipped from V and 3 bases from J, the junction kept 3 bases outside the gene matches. Germline V gene data show CDR1 as SGHTA and CDR2 as FQGTGA. The CDR3 has 14 amino acids. CDR3 coding DNA: TGTGCCAGCAGGGTGACAGGGGACACCGGGGAGCTGTTTTTT. It translates to CASRVTGDTGELFF.

The V call is TRBV5-1, the J call TRBJ2-3, with 9 bases that match TRBD1. From germline, CDR1 is SGHRS and CDR2 YFSETQ. V gave up 1 base and J gave up 1 base; unmatched junction bases: 4. CDR3 length equals 16 residues. CDR3 amino acids: CASSLIGTGRTDTQYF. The CDR3 region has the DNA TGCGCCAGCAGCTTGATCGGGACAGGGCGCACAGATACGCAGTATTTT. Using reference TRBV5-1 and TRBJ2-3 for the parts outside the CDR3, the full variable domain is KAGVTQTPRYLIKTRGQQVTLSCSPISGHRSVSWYQQTPGQGLQFLFEYFSETQRNKGNFPGRFSGRQFSNSRSEMNVSTLELGDSALYLCASSLIGTGRTDTQYFGPGTRLTVL.

The chain combines TRBV18 with TRBJ1-1, with D possibly matching TRBD1 (6 bases). There are 15 residues in the CDR3. V was pared by 2 bases and J by 5 bases, with 15 bases between. Germline V gene data show CDR1 as KGHSH and CDR2 as LQKENI. DNA for the CDR3: TGTGCCAGCTCACCAAAATCAGGGGCGGTTACTGAAGCTTTCTTT. Its protein product is CASSPKSGAVTEAFF.

This clone was observed a single time. The chain links TRBV27 to TRBJ2-1; no reliable D call. Germline loops: CDR1 MNHEY, CDR2 SMNVEV (reference sequence). This CDR3 is 13 amino acids long. Trimming pared 3 bases from V and 4 bases from J, leaving 7 bases between. CDR3 DNA sequence: TGTGCCAGCAGTTTGGCACCTTACAATGAGCAGTTCTTC. Protein product: CASSLAPYNEQFF.

This rearrangement joins TRBV6-1 to TRBJ2-7, with D perhaps matching TRBD1 (6 bases). Germline V gene sequence: CDR1 MNHNS, CDR2 SASEGT. The CDR3 has 12 residues. V lost 4 bases to trimming and J lost 4 bases, with 8 bases between them. The CDR3 bases are TGTGCCAGCAGTGGACAGGCGTACGAGCAGTACTTC. Residues: CASSGQAYEQYF.

This clone appeared once. The chain links TRBV19 to TRBJ2-2, with TRBD1 identical over 10 bases. The V segment lost 6 bases and the J segment 4 bases; nucleotides outside the gene matches: 5. The CDR3 is made up of 15 amino acids. The V gene's germline CDR1 is LNHDA and CDR2 SQIVND (reference sequence). In DNA form, the CDR3 reads TGTGCCAGTAGCAGTCGGGACAGGGGCACCGGGGAGCTGTTTTTT. Its protein is CASSSRDRGTGELFF.

The chain employs TRBV6-1 and TRBJ1-6, with TRBD1 identical over 9 bases. Germline V gene data show CDR1 as MNHNS and CDR2 as SASEGT. V shed 4 bases and J 5 bases; nucleotides not matched to a gene: 6. The CDR3 loop spans 16 amino acids. CDR3 protein: CASSGPRDRDNSPLHF. DNA of the CDR3: TGTGCCAGCAGTGGCCCCCGGGACAGGGATAATTCACCCCTCCACTTT.

V gene TRBV19 combines with J gene TRBJ1-1, with a weak D call TRBD1 (6 bases). This CDR3 is built from 15 residues. The germline gives CDR1 LNHDA, CDR2 SQIVND (reference sequence). The V gene lost 2 bases and the J gene lost 4 bases, with 14 bases spanning the gap. The CDR3 spells CASSIQGPKGTEAFF. The CDR3 DNA follows: TGTGCCAGTAGTATACAGGGGCCCAAGGGCACTGAAGCTTTCTTT.

This clone turned up a few times. The genes are TRBV10-3 and TRBJ2-3; D is perhaps TRBD2 (6 bases). The V gene's germline CDR1 is ENHRY and CDR2 SYGVKD. The CDR3 covers 16 residues. V was clipped by 2 bases and J by 1 base, with 13 bases between them. CDR3 DNA sequence: TGTGCCATCAGTGAGGGGGGGTCTAGCGGCACAGATACGCAGTATTTT. Translated: CAISEGGSSGTDTQYF.

The rearrangement uses TRBV7-9 and TRBJ2-1; TRBD1 matches at 9 bases. This CDR3 region has 15 residues. V was clipped by 3 bases and J by 4 bases; unmatched bases: 4. Germline V gives CDR1 SEHNR, CDR2 FQNEAQ (reference sequence). CDR3 loop: CASSFGTGFYNEQFF. CDR3 sequence (DNA): TGTGCCAGCAGCTTTGGGACAGGGTTTTACAATGAGCAGTTCTTC.

The chain uses TRBV5-6 and TRBJ2-1; D perhaps matches TRBD2 (6 bases). This CDR3 contains 15 residues. Germline CDR1 is SGHDT and CDR2 is YYEEEE. V was clipped by 2 bases and J by 6 bases, with 15 bases between them. CDR3: CASSFLARTANEQFF. The CDR3, as DNA: TGTGCCAGCAGCTTTCTAGCGCGGACGGCCAATGAGCAGTTCTTC.

The chain is built from TRBV5-5 and TRBJ1-2; D is possibly TRBD1 (5 bases). V was pared by 4 bases and J by 4 bases, with 11 bases between. In germline, CDR1 is SGHKS, CDR2 YYEKEE (reference sequence). The CDR3 extends over 13 amino acids. This CDR3 reads CASSGGDFYGYTF. The CDR3 region has the DNA TGTGCCAGCAGCGGGGGGGACTTCTATGGCTACACCTTC.